A selection of T cell receptor beta chains follows, all from one sample in a study of vaccination effects on CD4 cells after COVID-19. Antigens for these TCRs are unknown. The method was immunoSEQ multiplex PCR; TCRdb's version includes in-frame clones alone and lacks a portion of them. The table has 55,000 or so clones, more than 65% seen once; the top ten hold around 5.5%. The sequenced sample was CD4+ T cells from PBMCs cultured with HIV peptides, obtained before COVID-19 vaccination. The receptors derive from a human donor who had a prior SARS-CoV-2 infection. CDR3s include the opening cysteine and the closing phenylalanine or tryptophan.

v_call	j_call	cdr3_aa
TRBV19	TRBJ1-3	CASSGTGGNTIYF
TRBV4-1	TRBJ2-1	CASSQGTLGSGEQFF
TRBV12-3/TRBV12-4	TRBJ2-1	CASSLHNNEQFF
TRBV12-3/TRBV12-4	TRBJ1-4	CASSLTSYEKLFF
TRBV2	TRBJ2-7	CASSDNVLGLSSYEQYF
TRBV4-2	TRBJ1-6	CASSQDRLLRDSPLHF
TRBV6-5	TRBJ1-1	CASSNTGGLDQAFF
TRBV2	TRBJ1-2	CASKAGGSNYGYTF
TRBV7-3	TRBJ2-1	CASSLSGGAYNEQFF
TRBV9	TRBJ1-1	CASSVDGGETEAFF
TRBV15	TRBJ2-6	CATSRVRAGANVLTF
TRBV6-5	TRBJ2-1	CATKLASSSYNEQFF
TRBV6-1	TRBJ1-1	CASSDLGGTEAFF
TRBV7-8	TRBJ1-2	CASSTRVRPGGYTF
TRBV18	TRBJ2-2	CASSPWGQGLRAGELFF
TRBV6-5	TRBJ1-2	CASRTGANYGYTF
TRBV18	TRBJ2-1	CASSPGLAGVSNEQFF
TRBV3-1/TRBV3-2	TRBJ2-7	CASSQDRTSYEQYF
TRBV6-6	TRBJ2-1	CASSSTEPNEQFF
TRBV9	TRBJ2-1	CASSQGWGLIVEQFF
TRBV7-9	TRBJ2-1	CASSSRIGPLSYNEQFF
TRBV4-2	TRBJ2-7	CASSDSLGLEGDYEQYF
TRBV7-8	TRBJ2-5	CASSLAPTGAWGTQYF
TRBV4-1	TRBJ2-7	CASSQVDILTYHEQYF
TRBV9	TRBJ1-2	CASSVGVTRNYGYTF
TRBV27	TRBJ1-5	CASSLSSAAPPQHF